A single sample gave rise to the 24 T cell receptor beta chains below, sequenced in a study of blood T cell repertoires in COVID-19 (dated by TCRdb to about 2020). The method behind the library was the immunoSEQ multiplex PCR assay. TCRdb re-hosts the immuneACCESS table, in-frame sequences only. Its copies lack some clones; in the studies checked, an unresolved V gene accounts for under half of them, and the cause for the rest is not known. In this sample the table shows 80,000 to 90,000 clones, 65% to 90% of which occur a single time. The ten largest clones take up 1.2% of the sample. Sequenced material: peripheral blood. The receptor set was obtained from a man of 80 years or more with active or convalescent COVID-19.

The chain uses TRBV5-1 and TRBJ2-3, with 12 bases that match TRBD2. The germline V gene encodes CDR1 SGHRS and CDR2 YFSETQ. The CDR3 runs to 14 residues. With 5 bases clipped from V and 3 bases from J, the junction kept 1 base outside the gene matches. CDR3 region: CASRLAGGTDTQYF. CDR3 in DNA: TGCGCCAGCAGGCTAGCGGGAGGGACAGATACGCAGTATTTT.

CDR3 amino acids: CASSGQTGTMTPLHF. The CDR3 DNA reads TGTGCCAGCAGCGGACAGACAGGGACCATGACACCCCTCCACTTT. J is TRBJ1-6 and V is TRBV7-6, with 7 bases that match TRBD1. The CDR3 runs 15 residues. The V gene's germline CDR1 is SGHVS and CDR2 FNYEAQ. V shed 5 bases, J shed 11 bases, and the junction held 12 bases outside the gene matches.

The V gene is TRBV3-1 (or the pseudogene TRBV3-2), the J gene TRBJ2-1; D is possibly TRBD2 (5 bases). The CDR3 is 15 amino acids. Between the trimmed V and J ends, which lost 1 base and 10 bases, there was a span of 17 bases. Germline values: CDR1 LGHDT, CDR2 YNNKEL (reference sequence). The CDR3 protein is CASSQGFERFREQFF. Here the CDR3 DNA reads TGTGCCAGCAGCCAAGGCTTTGAGCGGTTCAGGGAGCAGTTCTTC.

The chain links TRBV20-1 to TRBJ1-2; 8 nucleotides match TRBD1. Losses at the gene ends were 3 bases for V and 0 bases for J; bases not matched to a gene: 12. CDR1 is DFQATT, CDR2 SNEGSKA, per germline (reference sequence). The CDR3 loop spans 17 amino acids. CDR3 DNA sequence: TGCAGTGCTAGTGCGACCCTAGGACAGGGCTCTAACTATGGCTACACCTTC. This sequence encodes CSASATLGQGSNYGYTF.

A single count supports this clone. The J gene is TRBJ2-2, the V gene TRBV2; D gene uncertain. CDR3 length equals 13 residues. Germline lookup yields CDR1 SNHLY and CDR2 FYNNEI. The V and J ends lost 6 bases and 6 bases respectively, with 11 bases between them. CDR3 bases: TGTGCCAGCAGCAGGATACCGGCCGGGGAGCTGTTTTTT. Amino acids: CASSRIPAGELFF. Together with reference TRBV2 and TRBJ2-2, the CDR3 gives the full variable domain: EPEVTQTPSHQVTQMGQEVILRCVPISNHLYFYWYRQILGQKVEFLVSFYNNEISEKSEIFDDQFSVERPDGSNFTLKIRSTKLEDSAMYFCASSRIPAGELFFGEGSRLTVL.

The genes are TRBV5-4 and TRBJ2-7, with D unresolved. This CDR3 is 15 amino acids long. Per the germline V gene, CDR1 is SGHNT and CDR2 is YYREEE (reference sequence). V shed 4 bases and J shed 1 base, with 15 bases lying between them. The CDR3 region has the DNA TGTGCCAGCAGCCTCCCGCCGGGTACGTCCTACGAGCAGTACTTC. Residues: CASSLPPGTSYEQYF.

The chain joins TRBV2 to TRBJ1-5; D unclear. Deletions cut 6 bases from V and 0 bases from J, with 12 bases between. This CDR3 spans 15 amino acids. CDR1 and CDR2 from the germline V gene are SNHLY and FYNNEI. The CDR3: CASSGGLHSNQPQHF. The DNA for the CDR3 is TGTGCCAGCAGCGGCGGGTTACATAGCAATCAGCCCCAGCATTTT.

This chain joins TRBV7-3 and TRBJ1-4; no clear D. Trimming took off 5 bases at V and 3 bases at J, with 10 bases between the two ends. Germline CDR1 reads SGHTA; CDR2 reads FQGTGA. The CDR3 runs 14 residues. For the CDR3, the DNA is TGTGCCAGCAGCGTCAACGAGGCTAATGAAAAACTGTTTTTT. Its protein is CASSVNEANEKLFF.

The chain links TRBV5-1 to TRBJ2-1; 9 bases line up with TRBD1. Germline assignment: CDR1 SGHRS and CDR2 YFSETQ. With 4 bases clipped from V and 5 bases from J, the junction kept 4 bases outside the gene matches. CDR3 length equals 14 residues. Here the CDR3 reads CASSPGQGDNEQFF. For the CDR3, the DNA is TGCGCCAGCAGCCCGGGACAGGGAGACAATGAGCAGTTCTTC.

This rearrangement joins TRBV29-1 to TRBJ1-5; D unresolved. This CDR3 has 13 amino acids. Germline CDR1 and CDR2: SQVTM and ANQGSEA. V was clipped by 4 bases and J by 7 bases, with 14 bases between them. This chain's CDR3 is CSVVSTAGQPQHF. In DNA form, the CDR3 reads TGCAGCGTTGTTTCGACCGCCGGGCAGCCCCAGCATTTT. Based on the CDR3 plus reference TRBV29-1 and TRBJ1-5, the full variable domain is SAVISQKPSRDICQRGTSLTIQCQVDSQVTMMFWYRQQPGQSLTLIATANQGSEATYESGFVIDKFPISRPNLTFSTLTVSNMSPEDSSIYLCSVVSTAGQPQHFGDGTRLSIL.

This chain connects TRBV5-4 to TRBJ2-3; 12 nucleotides match TRBD2. CDR3 size: 16 residues. V lost 2 bases to trimming and J lost 5 bases; unmatched junction nucleotides: 6. Germline V gene lookup returns CDR1 SGHNT and CDR2 YYREEE (reference sequence). The CDR3 DNA sequence: TGTGCCAGCAGCTTCCGACTAGCGGGAGAGGTAGATACGCAGTATTTT. Amino acid sequence: CASSFRLAGEVDTQYF.

The CDR3 DNA reads TGTGCCACAGCACCGGGACTAGCGGGAACGGGTGAGCAGTTCTTC. Residues: CATAPGLAGTGEQFF. V usage is TRBV7-9 and J usage is TRBJ2-1; 13 positions match TRBD2. V was clipped by 10 bases and J by 9 bases; unmatched bases: 12. This CDR3 region has 15 residues. Per germline, CDR1 SEHNR and CDR2 FQNEAQ (reference sequence).

This rearrangement joins TRBV30 to TRBJ1-5, with D tentatively TRBD1 (6 bases). The length of the CDR3 is 15 residues. Germline-derived CDR1 and CDR2 are GTSNPN and SVGIG (reference sequence). V gave up 0 bases and J gave up 5 bases, with 14 bases separating them. The CDR3 loop reads CAWSVLGRGDQPQHF. The CDR3 DNA sequence: TGTGCCTGGAGTGTACTGGGCAGGGGCGATCAGCCCCAGCATTTT. The whole variable domain, filled in from reference TRBV30 and TRBJ1-5, reads SQTIHQWPATLVQPVGSPLSLECTVEGTSNPNLYWYRQAAGRGLQLLFYSVGIGQISSEVPQNLSASRPQDRQFILSSKKLLLSDSGFYLCAWSVLGRGDQPQHFGDGTRLSIL.

The chain has TRBV9 and TRBJ1-2; 8 positions match TRBD1. V shed 0 bases, J shed 6 bases, and the junction held 4 bases outside the gene matches. Germline lookup yields CDR1 SGDLS and CDR2 YYNGEE. This CDR3 has 14 residues. Here the CDR3 reads CASSVGYRGNGYTF. Here the CDR3 DNA reads TGTGCCAGCAGCGTAGGATACAGGGGGAATGGCTACACCTTC.

This clone was seen only a few times. The chain employs TRBV28 and TRBJ2-7; D is perhaps TRBD2 (6 bases). Trimming removed 6 bases at V and 0 bases at J, with 12 bases between. The length of the CDR3 is 14 residues. In germline, CDR1 is MDHEN, CDR2 SYDVKM. CDR3 amino acids: CASSRTGGSYEQYF. CDR3 sequence (DNA): TGTGCCAGCAGCCGGACCGGGGGCTCCTACGAGCAGTACTTC.

The chain carries TRBV7-2 and TRBJ1-2, with 8 bases aligning to TRBD1. V was clipped by 0 bases and J by 7 bases; unmatched bases: 10. Germline CDR1 and CDR2: SGHTA and FQGNSA. The CDR3 contains 16 residues. CDR3 residues: CASSLAAGDRGLGYTF. The CDR3 nucleotides are TGTGCCAGCAGCTTAGCGGCGGGAGACAGGGGCCTTGGCTACACCTTC.

The chain is built from TRBV5-1 and TRBJ2-7; maybe TRBD1 (6 bases). The CDR3 is made up of 14 amino acids. CDR1 and CDR2 (germline): SGHRS, YFSETQ. With 2 bases removed from V and 2 bases from J, the gap between germline ends came to 11 bases. CDR3 loop: CASSFYDRPYEQYF. In nucleotides, the CDR3 is TGCGCCAGCAGCTTCTATGACAGGCCCTACGAGCAGTACTTC.

The DNA for the CDR3 is TGTGCCACCAGCAGAGTTATAGCAGGGTTTGGTAACTATGGCTACACCTTC. Its protein product is CATSRVIAGFGNYGYTF. The V and J genes are TRBV15 and TRBJ1-2; D is possibly TRBD1 (5 bases). The CDR3 has 17 residues. Germline V CDR1 and CDR2: LNHNV, YYDKDF (reference sequence). Trimming pared 1 base from V and 1 base from J, leaving 16 bases between.

This clone has just one count. V and J are TRBV11-1 and TRBJ1-1; 8 bases align to TRBD1. CDR3 length: 16 amino acids. After removal of 3 bases from V and 4 bases from J, the junction contained 10 bases not matched to a gene. Germline values: CDR1 SGHAT, CDR2 FQDESV (reference sequence). Here the CDR3 reads CASSFGQGAHGTEAFF. For the CDR3, the DNA is TGTGCCAGCAGCTTTGGGCAGGGGGCGCACGGCACTGAAGCTTTCTTT.

The CDR3 is CASSLSNGGIYEQYF. The CDR3 DNA is TGTGCCAGCAGTTTATCGAACGGGGGAATCTACGAGCAGTACTTC. This chain joins TRBV27 and TRBJ2-7; tentative D call: TRBD2 (6 bases). This CDR3 has 15 amino acids. The V end was cut by 0 bases, the J end by 3 bases, with 12 bases between. Germline V gene sequence: CDR1 MNHEY, CDR2 SMNVEV (reference sequence).

The chain employs TRBV19 and TRBJ2-1, with 13 bases aligning to TRBD2. This CDR3 is built from 15 residues. The germline V gene encodes CDR1 LNHDA and CDR2 SQIVND (reference sequence). V dropped 5 bases and J dropped 4; count of bases not matched to a gene: 2. The CDR3 reads CASSLLAGGYNEQFF. The DNA for the CDR3 is TGTGCCAGTAGTTTACTAGCGGGAGGGTACAATGAGCAGTTCTTC.

The chain couples TRBV12-3 or TRBV12-4 to TRBJ1-2, with D tentatively TRBD1 (5 bases). V was clipped by 3 bases and J by 7 bases, with 9 bases between them. This CDR3 is 12 amino acids long. The CDR3 is CASSFGGGGYTF. The CDR3 DNA sequence: TGTGCCAGCAGTTTTGGGGGGGGTGGCTACACCTTC.

CDR3: CASSSQGVEQFF. The DNA for the CDR3 is TGTGCCAGCAGCTCACAGGGTGTTGAGCAGTTCTTC. V gene TRBV7-2 combines with J gene TRBJ2-1, with a tentative D call TRBD1 (6 bases). The CDR3 has 12 residues. The V end was cut by 4 bases, the J end by 9 bases, with 10 bases between. The germline V gene encodes CDR1 SGHTA and CDR2 FQGNSA.

CDR3 in amino acids: CASSYPGVDTQYF. CDR3 DNA: TGTGCCAGCAGTTACCCAGGGGTAGATACGCAGTATTTT. The chain is built from TRBV6-6 and TRBJ2-3; perhaps TRBD1 as D (6 bases). The CDR3 runs 13 residues. Germline CDR1 reads MNHNY; CDR2 reads SVGAGI (reference sequence). The V gene lost 2 bases and the J gene lost 5 bases, with 8 bases spanning the gap.